A single sample gave rise to the 22 T cell receptor beta chains below, sequenced in a study of shared clonotypes between healthy human individuals. Terminally differentiated effector memory CD45RA+ cells were excluded by CCR7 positive selection of CD45RO-negative cells. Sequenced by immunoSEQ multiplex PCR; TCRdb stores in-frame clones only, minus some. The data contain hundreds of thousands of clones, around 93% of them singletons. The sample was naive CD8+ T cells sorted from blood. The receptors were gathered from a man aged 25-40 years in good health.

J is TRBJ2-3 and V is TRBV27; 7 positions agree with TRBD1. This CDR3 contains 16 residues. Per the germline V gene, CDR1 is MNHEY and CDR2 is SMNVEV (reference sequence). The ends lost 5 bases at V and 6 bases at J; junction bases unmatched: 14. The CDR3 loop is CASSPSRDRESDTQYF. The CDR3 DNA is TGTGCCAGCAGTCCCAGCCGCGACAGGGAGTCGGATACGCAGTATTTT.

This chain joins TRBV28 and TRBJ2-7; TRBD2 aligns across 8 bases. Per the germline V gene, CDR1 is MDHEN and CDR2 is SYDVKM. Trimming took 5 bases from V and 4 from J; bases not matched to a gene: 10. The CDR3 has 15 residues. Written as DNA, the CDR3 is TGTGCCAGCAGTCCCCTAGCGGGTAACCCTTACGAGCAGTACTTC. Translating gives CASSPLAGNPYEQYF.

The chain is built from TRBV11-2 and TRBJ2-7, with 12 nucleotides matching TRBD2. The germline CDR1 and CDR2 sequences are SGHAT and FQNNGV. The CDR3 extends over 16 amino acids. J gave up 1 base and V 5 bases, and 6 bases lay outside the gene matches. CDR3 in DNA: TGTGCCAGCAGCCTTACGGGACTAGCGGGTTCCTACGAGCAGTACTTC. Protein: CASSLTGLAGSYEQYF.

The CDR3 sequence: CAWSAVNTGELFF. CDR3 sequence (DNA): TGTGCCTGGAGTGCTGTGAACACCGGGGAGCTGTTTTTT. The rearrangement uses TRBV30 and TRBJ2-2; D unresolved. Deletions cut 1 base from V and 1 base from J, with 4 bases between. This CDR3 has 13 residues. CDR1 is GTSNPN and CDR2 is SVGIG in the germline V gene (reference sequence).

The chain joins TRBV4-1 to TRBJ2-1; weak D call: TRBD1 (5 bases). Germline values: CDR1 MGHRA, CDR2 YSYEKL. V was shortened by 0 bases and J by 7 bases, with 13 bases between the two germline ends. This CDR3 is 15 amino acids long. The CDR3 nucleotides read TGCGCCAGCAGCCAAGAGGGGCCATTACCTAATGAGCAGTTCTTC. This sequence encodes CASSQEGPLPNEQFF.

DNA for the CDR3: TGTGCCAGCAGCTTAGATCAGGGGAGGGGTCAGCCCCAGCATTTT. As protein: CASSLDQGRGQPQHF. This rearrangement joins TRBV11-2 to TRBJ1-5, with D possibly TRBD1 on 6 matching bases. V was pared by 0 bases and J by 6 bases, with 12 bases between. Germline-derived CDR1 and CDR2 are SGHAT and FQNNGV. The CDR3 totals 15 residues. The whole variable domain, remainder taken from reference TRBV11-2 and TRBJ1-5, is EAGVAQSPRYKIIEKRQSVAFWCNPISGHATLYWYQQILGQGPKLLIQFQNNGVVDDSQLPKDRFSAERLKGVDSTLKIQPAKLEDSAVYLCASSLDQGRGQPQHFGDGTRLSIL.

The chain couples TRBV6-1 to TRBJ2-7; possible D gene TRBD1, 5 bases. The CDR3 loop spans 16 amino acids. Germline V CDR1 and CDR2: MNHNS, SASEGT. V gave up 2 bases and J gave up 2 bases, with 16 bases separating them. CDR3 nucleotide sequence: TGTGCCAGCAGTGAAAATACAGGCGTCCTTACCTACGAGCAGTACTTC. It encodes CASSENTGVLTYEQYF.

This chain uses TRBV19 with TRBJ2-7; a weak D match, TRBD2 (7 bases). The CDR3 covers 14 residues. In germline, CDR1 is LNHDA, CDR2 SQIVND (reference sequence). V lost 3 bases to trimming and J lost 5 bases, with 14 bases between them. The CDR3 region has the DNA TGTGCCAGTAGTATCGGCAGGGGAGGGGACGAGCAGTACTTC. Its translation: CASSIGRGGDEQYF.

The chain uses TRBV6-5 and TRBJ2-6, with D hard to call. The CDR3 sequence is 15 residues long. Per the germline V gene, CDR1 is MNHEY and CDR2 is SVGAGI. V lost 2 bases, J lost 0 bases, and 5 bases lay in between. CDR3 nucleotides: TGTGCCAGCAGTTACAGAAGCTCTGGGGCCAACGTCCTGACTTTC. It translates to CASSYRSSGANVLTF.

The genes are TRBV5-6 and TRBJ2-1; 11 bases are a match to TRBD1. Germline CDR1 is SGHDT and CDR2 is YYEEEE. J was trimmed by 6 bases and V by 4 bases; bases with no gene match: 6. This CDR3 is built from 15 residues. The CDR3 here is CASSIMGQGVNEQFF. The CDR3 nucleotides are TGTGCCAGCAGCATAATGGGACAGGGGGTCAATGAGCAGTTCTTC. Full variable domain (missing parts from reference TRBV5-6 and TRBJ2-1): DAGVTQSPTHLIKTRGQQVTLRCSPKSGHDTVSWYQQALGQGPQFIFQYYEEEERQRGNFPDRFSGHQFPNYSSELNVNALLLGDSALYLCASSIMGQGVNEQFFGPGTRLTVL.

This chain uses TRBV7-9 with TRBJ2-5; D call uncertain. The V end lost 5 bases, the J end lost 0 bases, and 16 bases lay between the germline ends. This CDR3 has 16 residues. CDR1 and CDR2 (germline): SEHNR, FQNEAQ (reference sequence). This chain's CDR3 is CASSRRRAENQETQYF. DNA of the CDR3: TGTGCCAGCAGCCGTCGTCGTGCGGAGAACCAAGAGACCCAGTACTTC.

The J gene is TRBJ2-1, the V gene TRBV10-3; D may match TRBD1 or TRBD2 (5 bases each). The CDR3 is 14 amino acids. V dropped 6 bases and J dropped 0 bases, with 9 bases sitting between them. The germline gives CDR1 ENHRY, CDR2 SYGVKD. CDR3 nucleotide sequence: TGTGCCATCAGGGGGGTTAGCTCCTACAATGAGCAGTTCTTC. It codes for CAIRGVSSYNEQFF.

J is TRBJ2-7 and V is TRBV28; D might be TRBD1 (6 bases). The ends were cut back, 5 bases at V and 5 bases at J, with 19 bases in the middle. Germline CDR1 MDHEN, CDR2 SYDVKM. This CDR3 has 15 residues. The CDR3, as DNA: TGTGCCAGCAGTCAACGACCGGGACAAAAACACGAGCAGTACTTC. Protein product: CASSQRPGQKHEQYF.

This clone was observed a handful of times. V and J are TRBV13 and TRBJ2-7; D ambiguous. V shed 4 bases and J shed 2 bases, with 9 bases lying between them. The germline V gene has CDR1 PRHDT and CDR2 FYEKMQ (reference sequence). This CDR3 is built from 13 residues. CDR3 protein: CASSSTATYEQYF. In nucleotides, the CDR3 is TGTGCCAGCAGCTCGACTGCAACCTACGAGCAGTACTTC.

V and J are TRBV10-2 and TRBJ1-2, with a tentative D call TRBD1 (5 bases). The CDR3 sequence is 14 residues long. V was pared by 2 bases and J by 4 bases, with 11 bases between. The germline CDR1 and CDR2 sequences are WSHSY and SAAADI. The CDR3 DNA reads TGCGCCAGCAGTGAGACCGGGACCTTCTATGGCTACACCTTC. Its translation: CASSETGTFYGYTF.

The V gene is TRBV7-9, the J gene TRBJ2-2, with D maybe TRBD1 (5 bases). CDR1 and CDR2 from the germline V gene are SEHNR and FQNEAQ (reference sequence). V was cut by 1 base and J by 3 bases, with 15 bases left in between. This CDR3 is 17 amino acids long. CDR3 bases: TGTGCCAGCAGCTTAGAATTAGGGGCCGGCGACACCGGGGAGCTGTTTTTT. Translated, it gives CASSLELGAGDTGELFF.

The table lists this clone with a count of one. V gene TRBV7-9 combines with J gene TRBJ1-2; a possible D gene is TRBD1 (6 bases). This CDR3 comprises 11 residues. V was pared by 6 bases and J by 8 bases, with 10 bases between. Germline values: CDR1 SEHNR, CDR2 FQNEAQ (reference sequence). CDR3 sequence reads: CASRQGLGYTF. CDR3 coding DNA: TGTGCCAGCAGACAGGGTCTCGGCTACACCTTC.

V and J are TRBV7-9 and TRBJ1-3; D call uncertain. This CDR3 contains 14 residues. The V gene's germline CDR1 is SEHNR and CDR2 FQNEAQ (reference sequence). Trimming left V 5 bases short and J 1 base short, with 9 bases between. The CDR3: CASSPPISGNTIYF. CDR3 coding DNA: TGTGCCAGCAGCCCCCCAATTTCTGGAAACACCATATATTTT.

This chain uses TRBV19 with TRBJ2-3; perhaps TRBD2 as D (5 bases). The CDR3 loop spans 14 amino acids. The V and J ends lost 3 bases and 0 bases respectively, with 7 bases between them. Germline lookup yields CDR1 LNHDA and CDR2 SQIVND (reference sequence). CDR3 sequence reads: CASSMEASTDTQYF. The CDR3 DNA follows: TGTGCCAGTAGTATGGAGGCTAGCACAGATACGCAGTATTTT.

This chain links TRBV7-8 with TRBJ2-7; D gene uncertain. The V and J ends lost 1 base and 3 bases respectively, with 10 bases between them. The CDR3 has 14 amino acids. Germline lookup yields CDR1 SGHVS and CDR2 FQNEAQ. As DNA, the CDR3 is TGTGCCAGCAGCTTAGGAACGGAAGGCTACGAGCAGTACTTC. Its protein is CASSLGTEGYEQYF.

This rearrangement joins TRBV10-2 to TRBJ2-7; D unclear. Germline V gives CDR1 WSHSY, CDR2 SAAADI. The V end was cut by 2 bases, the J end by 1 base, with 6 bases between. This CDR3 comprises 13 residues. The CDR3 DNA reads as TGCGCCAGCAGTGAGGGTTGGTCCTACGAGCAGTACTTC. This translates into CASSEGWSYEQYF.

This sequence joins TRBV6-1 and TRBJ1-1; D might be TRBD1 (6 bases). V dropped 4 bases and J dropped 1 base, with 19 bases sitting between them. Germline-derived CDR1 and CDR2 are MNHNS and SASEGT. There are 17 residues in the CDR3. The CDR3 protein is CASSAGTGRGKNTEAFF. Written as DNA, the CDR3 is TGTGCCAGCAGTGCAGGAACAGGGAGAGGGAAGAACACTGAAGCTTTCTTT.